The T cell receptor (beta chain) under discussion was sequenced for a study of T cell repertoires in cytomegalovirus infection. MiXCR, run by TCRdb on the reads, gives a single entry per CDR3 protein. The table records 500,000 or so distinct CDR3 sequences, 16% of them present only once. The CDR3 length is 13 residues. Per germline, CDR1 MNHEY and CDR2 SMNVEV (reference sequence). Trimming removed 6 bases at V and 8 bases at J, with 14 bases between. The V call is TRBV27, the J call TRBJ2-1; D may correspond to TRBD1 or TRBD2 (5 bases each). Sequenced material: CD8+ T cells from PBMCs. The origin of this receptor is a human donor in good health (CMV status not recorded). Some clones in this sample may be carry-over from other donors' samples. The CDR3 nucleotides read TGTGCCAGCAGCGCGCTGGGACGACATGAGCAGTTCTTC. Translating gives CASSALGRHEQFF.